This T cell receptor (beta chain) was obtained from a study of CD4 T cells in relation to SARS-CoV-2 and coronaviruses. As for the study in general: Shared crossreactive spike epitopes were mapped to their HLA restriction.

Trimming removed 2 bases from V and 1 base from J, with 13 bases in between. Germline V gene data show CDR1 as SGHVS and CDR2 as FNYEAQ. The CDR3 has 16 amino acids. Points on this clone: The antigen remains unidentified.

The unexposed donors gave CD4+ T cells in about 2010-2019, prior to COVID-19. The data were produced by immunoSEQ multiplex PCR, yet TCRdb's version contains in-frame clones alone and is incomplete. There are about 68,000 clones in the sample; 93% occur only once, and approximately 0.21% lies in the top ten. Points from the study as a whole: SARS-CoV-2-driven expansion was significantly weaker in crossreactive than monoreactive clones.

This TCR was recovered from a human donor in good health. The chain employs TRBV7-6 and TRBJ2-3; TRBD2 might be the D (6 bases). The sample taken for sequencing was naive CD4+ T cells from PBMCs. The sample's subset: naive CD4+ T cells isolated by negative enrichment. The CDR3 spells CASSLRRVGGTDTQYF. CDR3 DNA sequence: TGTGCCAGCAGCTTAAGGAGGGTAGGGGGCACAGATACGCAGTATTTT. Full variable domain (rest looked up from reference TRBV7-6 and TRBJ2-3): GAGVSQSPRYKVTKRGQDVALRCDPISGHVSLYWYRQALGQGPEFLTYFNYEAQQDKSGLPNDRFSAERPEGSISTLTIQRTEQRDSAMYRCASSLRRVGGTDTQYFGPGTRLTVL.